This note documents a single TCR beta chain sequence. The assay was immunoSEQ multiplex PCR, and TCRdb's table has in-frame clones only and misses some. Found here are hundreds of thousands of clones, more than 70% of them singletons; the top ten hold approximately 6%. The sample is drawn from a study of blood T cell repertoires in COVID-19. About the study: Some COVID-19 samples were acute and others convalescent; all came from the United States, Italy and Spain.

The CDR3 is 12 residues long. From germline, CDR1 is LGHDT and CDR2 YNNKEL (reference sequence). Trimming pared 1 base from V and 5 bases from J, leaving 6 bases between. The sequencing input was peripheral blood. The origin of this receptor is a man at least 80 years old with acute or convalescent COVID-19. The rearrangement joins TRBV3-1 (or the pseudogene TRBV3-2) to TRBJ2-7; D unresolved. CDR3 sequence (DNA): TGTGCCAGCAGCCAAGTAGTCCACGAGCAGTACTTC. Its translation: CASSQVVHEQYF.